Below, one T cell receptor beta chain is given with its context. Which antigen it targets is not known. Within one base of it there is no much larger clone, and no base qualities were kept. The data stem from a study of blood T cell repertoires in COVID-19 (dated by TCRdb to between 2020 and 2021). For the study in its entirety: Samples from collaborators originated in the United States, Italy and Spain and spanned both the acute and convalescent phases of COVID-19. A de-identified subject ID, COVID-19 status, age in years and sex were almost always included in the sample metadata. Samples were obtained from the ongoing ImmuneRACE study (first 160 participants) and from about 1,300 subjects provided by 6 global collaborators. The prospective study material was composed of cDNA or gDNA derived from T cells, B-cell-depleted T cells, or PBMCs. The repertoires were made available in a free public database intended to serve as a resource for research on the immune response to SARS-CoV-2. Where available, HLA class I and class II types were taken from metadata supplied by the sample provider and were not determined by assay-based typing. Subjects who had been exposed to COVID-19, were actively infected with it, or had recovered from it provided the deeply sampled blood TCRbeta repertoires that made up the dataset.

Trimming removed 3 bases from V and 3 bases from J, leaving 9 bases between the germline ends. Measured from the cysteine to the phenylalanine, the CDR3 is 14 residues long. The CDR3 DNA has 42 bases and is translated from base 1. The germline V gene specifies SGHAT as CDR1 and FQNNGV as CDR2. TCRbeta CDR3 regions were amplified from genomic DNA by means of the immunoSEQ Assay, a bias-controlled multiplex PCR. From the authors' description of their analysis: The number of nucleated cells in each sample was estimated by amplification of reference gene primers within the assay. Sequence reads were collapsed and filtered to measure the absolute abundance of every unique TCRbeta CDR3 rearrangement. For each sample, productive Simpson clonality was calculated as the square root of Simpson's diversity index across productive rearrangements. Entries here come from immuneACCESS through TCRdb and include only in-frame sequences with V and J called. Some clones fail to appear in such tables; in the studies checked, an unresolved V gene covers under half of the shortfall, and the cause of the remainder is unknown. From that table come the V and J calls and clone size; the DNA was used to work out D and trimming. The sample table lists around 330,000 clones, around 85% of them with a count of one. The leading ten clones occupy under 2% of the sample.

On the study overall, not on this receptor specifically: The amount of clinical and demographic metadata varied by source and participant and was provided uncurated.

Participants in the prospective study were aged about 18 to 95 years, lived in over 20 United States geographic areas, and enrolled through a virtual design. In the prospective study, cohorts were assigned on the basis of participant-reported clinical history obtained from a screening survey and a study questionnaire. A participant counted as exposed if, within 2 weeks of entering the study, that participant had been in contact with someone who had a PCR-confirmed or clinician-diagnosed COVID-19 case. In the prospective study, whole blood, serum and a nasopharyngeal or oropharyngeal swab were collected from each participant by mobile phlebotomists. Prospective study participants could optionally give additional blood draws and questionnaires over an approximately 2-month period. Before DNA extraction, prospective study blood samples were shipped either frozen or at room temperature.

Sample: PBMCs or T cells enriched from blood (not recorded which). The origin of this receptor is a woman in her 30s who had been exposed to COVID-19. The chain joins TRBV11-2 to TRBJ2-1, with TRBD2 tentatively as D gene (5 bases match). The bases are TGTGCCAGCAGCTTCGGAGGCCACTACAATGAGCAGTTCTTC. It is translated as CASSFGGHYNEQFF. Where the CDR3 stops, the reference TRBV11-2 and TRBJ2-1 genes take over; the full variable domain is EAGVAQSPRYKIIEKRQSVAFWCNPISGHATLYWYQQILGQGPKLLIQFQNNGVVDDSQLPKDRFSAERLKGVDSTLKIQPAKLEDSAVYLCASSFGGHYNEQFFGPGTRLTVL.